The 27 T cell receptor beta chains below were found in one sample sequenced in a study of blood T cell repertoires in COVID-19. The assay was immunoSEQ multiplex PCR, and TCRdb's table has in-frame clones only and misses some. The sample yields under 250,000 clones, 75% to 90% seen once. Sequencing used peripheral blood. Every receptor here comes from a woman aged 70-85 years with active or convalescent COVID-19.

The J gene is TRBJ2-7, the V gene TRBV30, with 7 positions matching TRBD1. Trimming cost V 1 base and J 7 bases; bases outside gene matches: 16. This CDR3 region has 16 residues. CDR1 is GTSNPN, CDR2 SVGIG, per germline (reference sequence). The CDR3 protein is CAWSASPRTGYREQYF. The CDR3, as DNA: TGTGCCTGGAGTGCGAGCCCCCGGACAGGTTATAGGGAGCAGTACTTC.

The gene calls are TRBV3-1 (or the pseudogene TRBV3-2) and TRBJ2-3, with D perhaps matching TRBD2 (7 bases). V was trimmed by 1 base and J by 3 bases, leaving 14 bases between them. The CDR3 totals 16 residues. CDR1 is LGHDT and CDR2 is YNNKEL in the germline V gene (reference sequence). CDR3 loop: CASSQVRRGGTDTQYF. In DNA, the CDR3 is TGTGCCAGCAGCCAAGTGAGGAGGGGGGGGACAGATACGCAGTATTTT.

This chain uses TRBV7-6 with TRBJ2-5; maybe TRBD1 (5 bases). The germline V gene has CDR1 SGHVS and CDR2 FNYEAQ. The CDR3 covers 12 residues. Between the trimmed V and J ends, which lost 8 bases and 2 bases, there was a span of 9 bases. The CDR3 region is CASGRAQETQYF. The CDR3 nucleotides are TGTGCCAGCGGCAGGGCTCAAGAGACCCAGTACTTC. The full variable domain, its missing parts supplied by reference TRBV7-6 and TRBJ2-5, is GAGVSQSPRYKVTKRGQDVALRCDPISGHVSLYWYRQALGQGPEFLTYFNYEAQQDKSGLPNDRFSAERPEGSISTLTIQRTEQRDSAMYRCASGRAQETQYFGPGTRLLVL.

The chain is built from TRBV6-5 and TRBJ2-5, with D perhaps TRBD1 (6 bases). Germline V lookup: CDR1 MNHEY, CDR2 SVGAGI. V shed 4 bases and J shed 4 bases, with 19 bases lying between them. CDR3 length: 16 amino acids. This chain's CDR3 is CASSSDLLGGPETQYF. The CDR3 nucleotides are TGTGCCAGCAGTTCAGACCTCCTAGGGGGTCCAGAGACCCAGTACTTC.

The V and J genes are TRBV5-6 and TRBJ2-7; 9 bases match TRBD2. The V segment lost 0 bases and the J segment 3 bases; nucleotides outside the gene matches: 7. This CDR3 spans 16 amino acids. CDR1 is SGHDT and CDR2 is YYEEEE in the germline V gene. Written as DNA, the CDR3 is TGTGCCAGCAGCTTGGGACGCGGGACTAGCCTCTACGAGCAGTACTTC. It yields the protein CASSLGRGTSLYEQYF.

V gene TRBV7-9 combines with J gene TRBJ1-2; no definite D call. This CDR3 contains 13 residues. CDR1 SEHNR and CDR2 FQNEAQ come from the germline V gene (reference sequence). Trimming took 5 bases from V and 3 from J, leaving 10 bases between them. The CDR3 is CASSPPGYYGYTF. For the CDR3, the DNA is TGTGCCAGCAGCCCGCCGGGGTACTATGGCTACACCTTC. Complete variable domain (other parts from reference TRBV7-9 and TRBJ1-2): DTGVSQNPRHKITKRGQNVTFRCDPISEHNRLYWYRQTLGQGPEFLTYFQNEAQLEKSRLLSDRFSAERPKGSFSTLEIQRTEQGDSAMYLCASSPPGYYGYTFGSGTRLTVV.

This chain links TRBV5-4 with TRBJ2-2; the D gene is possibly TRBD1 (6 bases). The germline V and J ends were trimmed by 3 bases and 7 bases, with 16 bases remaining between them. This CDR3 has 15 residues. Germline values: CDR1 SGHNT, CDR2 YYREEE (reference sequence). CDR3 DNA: TGTGCCAGCAGCTCCAAAAACAGGGCAGTCGGGGAGCTGTTTTTT. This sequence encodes CASSSKNRAVGELFF.

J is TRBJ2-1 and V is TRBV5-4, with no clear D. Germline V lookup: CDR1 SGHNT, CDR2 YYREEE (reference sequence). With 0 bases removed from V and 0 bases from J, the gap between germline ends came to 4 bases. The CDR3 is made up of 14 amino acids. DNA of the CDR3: TGTGCCAGCAGCTTGGCGAGCTCCTACAATGAGCAGTTCTTC. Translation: CASSLASSYNEQFF.

CDR3 sequence (DNA): TGTGCCAGCAGCACGACAGGTGTAGGCGAGCAGTACTTC. It is translated as CASSTTGVGEQYF. The genes are TRBV7-2 and TRBJ2-7, with D possibly being TRBD1 (6 bases). CDR1 is SGHTA and CDR2 is FQGNSA in the germline V gene. V lost 5 bases to trimming and J lost 6 bases, with 14 bases between them. This CDR3 comprises 13 residues.

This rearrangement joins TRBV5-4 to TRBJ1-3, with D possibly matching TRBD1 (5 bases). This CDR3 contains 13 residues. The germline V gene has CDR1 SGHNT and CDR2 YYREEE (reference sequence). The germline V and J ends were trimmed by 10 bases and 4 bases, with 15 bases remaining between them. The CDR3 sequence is CARSNRPGNTIYF. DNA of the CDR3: TGTGCCCGAAGTAACAGGCCCGGAAACACCATATATTTT.

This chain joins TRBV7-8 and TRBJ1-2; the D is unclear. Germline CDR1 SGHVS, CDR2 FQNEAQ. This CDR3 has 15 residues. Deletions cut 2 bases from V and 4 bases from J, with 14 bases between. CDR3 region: CASSLQNPRGYGYTF. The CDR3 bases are TGTGCCAGCAGCTTACAAAACCCTCGGGGCTATGGCTACACCTTC.

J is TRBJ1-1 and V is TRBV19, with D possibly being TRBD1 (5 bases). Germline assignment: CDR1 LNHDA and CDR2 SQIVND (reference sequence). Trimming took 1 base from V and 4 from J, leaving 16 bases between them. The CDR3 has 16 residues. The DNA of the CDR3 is TGTGCCAGTAGTATAGCGAGCTCAGGGATCCTCACTGAAGCTTTCTTT. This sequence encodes CASSIASSGILTEAFF. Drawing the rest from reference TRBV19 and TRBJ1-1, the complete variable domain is DGGITQSPKYLFRKEGQNVTLSCEQNLNHDAMYWYRQDPGQGLRLIYYSQIVNDFQKGDIAEGYSVSREKKESFPLTVTSAQKNPTAFYLCASSIASSGILTEAFFGQGTRLTVV.

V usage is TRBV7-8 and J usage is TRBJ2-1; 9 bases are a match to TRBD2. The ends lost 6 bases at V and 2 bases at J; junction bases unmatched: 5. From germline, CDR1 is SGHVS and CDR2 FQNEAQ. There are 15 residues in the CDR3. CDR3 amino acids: CASSSAGGPYNEQFF. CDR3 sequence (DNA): TGTGCCAGCAGTTCGGCGGGGGGGCCCTACAATGAGCAGTTCTTC.

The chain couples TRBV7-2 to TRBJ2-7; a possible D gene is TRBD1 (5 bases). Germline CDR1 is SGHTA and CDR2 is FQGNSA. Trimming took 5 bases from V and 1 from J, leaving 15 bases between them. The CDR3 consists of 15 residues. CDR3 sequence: CASSEDMQLSYEQYF. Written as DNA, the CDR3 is TGTGCCAGCAGCGAGGACATGCAACTTTCCTACGAGCAGTACTTC.

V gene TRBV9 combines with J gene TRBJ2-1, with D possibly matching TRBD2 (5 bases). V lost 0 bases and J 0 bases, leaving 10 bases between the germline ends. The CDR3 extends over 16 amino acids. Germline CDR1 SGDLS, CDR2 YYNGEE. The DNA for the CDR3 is TGTGCCAGCAGCGTAGACGGACTTTACTCCTACAATGAGCAGTTCTTC. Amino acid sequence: CASSVDGLYSYNEQFF.

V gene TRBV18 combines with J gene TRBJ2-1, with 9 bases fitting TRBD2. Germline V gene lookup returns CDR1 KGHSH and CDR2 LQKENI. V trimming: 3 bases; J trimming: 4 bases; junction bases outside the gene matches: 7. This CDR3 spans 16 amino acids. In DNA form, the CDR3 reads TGTGCCAGCTCACCTTTCGGAGCGGGAGGTTACAATGAGCAGTTCTTC. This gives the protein CASSPFGAGGYNEQFF.

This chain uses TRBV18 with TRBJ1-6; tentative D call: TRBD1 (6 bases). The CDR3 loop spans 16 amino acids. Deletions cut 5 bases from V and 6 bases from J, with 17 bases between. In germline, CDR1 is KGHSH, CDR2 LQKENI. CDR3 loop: CASSEQGFGPNSPLHF. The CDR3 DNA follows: TGTGCCAGCTCAGAACAGGGATTTGGCCCTAATTCACCCCTCCACTTT.

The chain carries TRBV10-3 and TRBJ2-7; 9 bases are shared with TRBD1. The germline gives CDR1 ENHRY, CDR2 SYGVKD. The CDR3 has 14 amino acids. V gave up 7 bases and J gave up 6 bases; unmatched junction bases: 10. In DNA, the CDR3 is TGTGCCATCACCGCCGGGACAGGGTTTCTCGAGCAGTACTTC. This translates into CAITAGTGFLEQYF.

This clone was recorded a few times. The CDR3 DNA follows: TGTGCCAGCAGGAGCGGACCGAACTATGGCTACACCTTC. Its translation: CASRSGPNYGYTF. This chain links TRBV6-5 with TRBJ1-2; no clear D. V lost 6 bases and J lost 2, with 10 bases in between. Germline loops: CDR1 MNHEY, CDR2 SVGAGI. CDR3 size: 13 residues.

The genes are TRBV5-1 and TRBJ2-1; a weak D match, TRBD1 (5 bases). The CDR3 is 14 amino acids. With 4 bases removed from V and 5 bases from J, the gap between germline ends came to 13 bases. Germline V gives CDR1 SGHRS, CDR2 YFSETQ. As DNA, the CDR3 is TGCGCCAGCAGCCCCCTATTAGGGGACAATGAGCAGTTCTTC. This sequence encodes CASSPLLGDNEQFF.

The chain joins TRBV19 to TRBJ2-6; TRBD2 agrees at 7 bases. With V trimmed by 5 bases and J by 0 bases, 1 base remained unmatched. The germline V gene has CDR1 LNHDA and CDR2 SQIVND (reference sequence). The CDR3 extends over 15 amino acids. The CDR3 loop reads CASSGGGSGANVLTF. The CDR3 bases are TGTGCCAGTAGTGGGGGGGGCTCTGGGGCCAACGTCCTGACTTTC.

The CDR3 coding sequence is TGCGCCAGCAGCTTGTTGCGGTCGGGACAAGAGACCCAGTACTTC. Its translation: CASSLLRSGQETQYF. This chain joins TRBV5-1 and TRBJ2-5; possibly TRBD2 for D (5 bases). Between the trimmed V and J ends, which lost 1 base and 2 bases, there was a span of 12 bases. This CDR3 comprises 15 residues. Looked up from germline, CDR1 is SGHRS and CDR2 is YFSETQ. Together with reference TRBV5-1 and TRBJ2-5, the CDR3 gives the full variable domain: KAGVTQTPRYLIKTRGQQVTLSCSPISGHRSVSWYQQTPGQGLQFLFEYFSETQRNKGNFPGRFSGRQFSNSRSEMNVSTLELGDSALYLCASSLLRSGQETQYFGPGTRLLVL.

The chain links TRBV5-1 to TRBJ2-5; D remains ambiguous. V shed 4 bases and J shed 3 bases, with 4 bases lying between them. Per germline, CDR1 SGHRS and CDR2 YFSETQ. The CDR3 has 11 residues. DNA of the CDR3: TGCGCCAGCAGCACGGAAGAGACCCAGTACTTC. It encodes CASSTEETQYF.

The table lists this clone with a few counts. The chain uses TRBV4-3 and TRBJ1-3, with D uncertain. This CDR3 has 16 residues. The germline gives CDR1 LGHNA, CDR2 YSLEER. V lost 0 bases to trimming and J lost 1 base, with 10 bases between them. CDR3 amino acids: CASSQERGPSGNTIYF. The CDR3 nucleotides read TGCGCCAGCAGCCAAGAACGAGGGCCGTCTGGAAACACCATATATTTT.

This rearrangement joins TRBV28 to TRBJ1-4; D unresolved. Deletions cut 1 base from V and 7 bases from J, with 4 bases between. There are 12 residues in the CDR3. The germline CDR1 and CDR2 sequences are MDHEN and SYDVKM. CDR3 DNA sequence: TGTGCCAGCAGTTTATCTGTTGAAAAACTGTTTTTT. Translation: CASSLSVEKLFF.

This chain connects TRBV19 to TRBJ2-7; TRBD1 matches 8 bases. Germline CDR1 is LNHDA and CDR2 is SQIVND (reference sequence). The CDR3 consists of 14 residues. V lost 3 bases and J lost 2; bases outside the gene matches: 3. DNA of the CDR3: TGTGCCAGTAGTATCGGGACAGGACCCTACGAGCAGTACTTC. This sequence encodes CASSIGTGPYEQYF. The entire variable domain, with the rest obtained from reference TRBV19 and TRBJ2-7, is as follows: DGGITQSPKYLFRKEGQNVTLSCEQNLNHDAMYWYRQDPGQGLRLIYYSQIVNDFQKGDIAEGYSVSREKKESFPLTVTSAQKNPTAFYLCASSIGTGPYEQYFGPGTRLTVT.

The CDR3 nucleotides read TGTGCCAGCAGCTTGGATTTGGCAGGGGGCACAGATACGCAGTATTTT. It translates to CASSLDLAGGTDTQYF. The gene calls are TRBV5-6 and TRBJ2-3; tentatively, D is TRBD1 (6 bases). The CDR3 covers 16 residues. Germline lookup yields CDR1 SGHDT and CDR2 YYEEEE. V dropped 0 bases and J dropped 1 base, with 12 bases sitting between them.